The entry that follows covers one TCR beta chain sequence. Its target is not known. Germline lookup yields CDR1 LGHDT and CDR2 YNNKEL (reference sequence). This CDR3 is built from 12 residues. Trimming took 1 base from V and 9 from J, leaving 9 bases between them. TCRdb's copy holds only in-frame clones and misses some; the assay was immunoSEQ multiplex PCR. The table records approximately 140,000 clones, roughly 93% of them present only once. This sample is drawn from a study of T cell responses to AZD1222 COVID-19 vaccine. The study's findings and limits: The donor cohort was predominantly white British with a female majority, and clonal diversity may have been underestimated. Epitopes outside B.1.351 and B.1.1.7 mutated regions reportedly drew nearly half of spike TCRs.

This chain links TRBV3-1 (or the pseudogene TRBV3-2) with TRBJ2-5; the D gene is possibly TRBD2 (6 bases). Sequenced here: peripheral blood, sampled on day 0 of AZD1222 vaccination. This clonotype was obtained from an adult in good health. The CDR3 nucleotides are TGTGCCAGCAGCCAAGGAGAGCGGGCCCAGTACTTC. Its translation: CASSQGERAQYF.